The 32 T cell receptor beta chains below were found in one sample sequenced in a study of a mutant IDH1 vaccine in newly diagnosed glioma. Profiling relied on immunoSEQ multiplex PCR, and the TCRdb table lists in-frame clones only, not all of them. This table has some 67,000 clones, around 88% appearing once. Time point given: baseline, week 1 (first vaccination visit). The treatment denotes: pre-vaccination baseline after standard-of-care therapy. The specimen was peripheral blood mononuclear cells (PBMCs), collected from a glioma patient treated with radiotherapy, temozolomide or both. Source of these receptors: a woman aged 18-35 years with glioma. Some clones in this sample may be carry-over from other donors' samples.

The chain carries TRBV7-9 and TRBJ2-5; TRBD1 agrees at 11 bases. The CDR3 is 16 amino acids. Germline V gene sequence: CDR1 SEHNR, CDR2 FQNEAQ (reference sequence). Trimming removed 3 bases from V and 3 bases from J; junction bases left unmatched: 6. CDR3 sequence: CASSFADRGPKETQYF. The CDR3 DNA reads as TGTGCCAGCAGCTTTGCGGACAGGGGGCCAAAAGAGACCCAGTACTTC.

The chain's CDR3 is CASSVRVPSTDTQYF. CDR3 bases: TGTGCCAGCAGTGTTAGGGTACCTAGCACAGATACGCAGTATTTT. The chain recombines TRBV2 with TRBJ2-3; D not certain. Germline loops: CDR1 SNHLY, CDR2 FYNNEI. V was clipped by 4 bases and J by 0 bases, with 11 bases between them. The CDR3 totals 15 residues.

This sequence joins TRBV29-1 and TRBJ1-2; D call uncertain. V was clipped by 2 bases and J by 5 bases, with 6 bases between them. Germline values: CDR1 SQVTM, CDR2 ANQGSEA. The CDR3 contains 11 residues. Written as DNA, the CDR3 is TGCAGCGTTGAACCTGGGTATGGCTACACCTTC. Amino acid sequence: CSVEPGYGYTF.

J is TRBJ2-5 and V is TRBV2; 9 nucleotides match TRBD1. Germline CDR1 and CDR2: SNHLY and FYNNEI. The CDR3 totals 13 residues. With V trimmed by 6 bases and J by 4 bases, 3 bases remained unmatched. The CDR3 loop reads CASRYRGRETQYF. The CDR3 region has the DNA TGTGCCAGCAGGTACAGGGGGCGAGAGACCCAGTACTTC.

The chain uses TRBV28 and TRBJ2-7; D remains unclear. The CDR3 totals 15 residues. Trimming cost V 6 bases and J 0 bases, with 15 bases left between them. Germline CDR1 MDHEN, CDR2 SYDVKM. CDR3 in amino acids: CASSRRVLSSYEQYF. The DNA for the CDR3 is TGTGCCAGCAGCCGACGGGTCCTTAGCTCCTACGAGCAGTACTTC.

The V call is TRBV5-4, the J call TRBJ2-1, with TRBD2 matching over 10 bases. CDR3 size: 16 residues. Trimming cost V 4 bases and J 6 bases; bases outside gene matches: 10. Germline V CDR1 and CDR2: SGHNT, YYREEE (reference sequence). This CDR3 is CASSRPSGGAGNEQFF. As DNA, the CDR3 is TGTGCCAGCAGCCGGCCCAGCGGGGGGGCAGGCAATGAGCAGTTCTTC.

The V and J genes are TRBV7-6 and TRBJ1-1; D is undetermined. The germline V gene encodes CDR1 SGHVS and CDR2 FNYEAQ. V gave up 5 bases and J gave up 8 bases, with 15 bases separating them. CDR3 size: 13 residues. CDR3 in DNA: TGTGCCAGCAGCCCCCTGCTCCCAAGGGAAGCTTTCTTT. Its protein is CASSPLLPREAFF.

This chain joins TRBV5-1 and TRBJ2-6; 9 positions agree with TRBD1. The V and J ends lost 4 bases and 2 bases, in that order; junction bases with no gene match: 4. Germline CDR1 reads SGHRS; CDR2 reads YFSETQ. The CDR3 is 16 amino acids. CDR3 residues: CASSPRDRAGANVLTF. The CDR3 DNA sequence: TGCGCCAGCAGCCCAAGGGACAGGGCTGGGGCCAACGTCCTGACTTTC.

The rearrangement uses TRBV30 and TRBJ2-7; D is uncertain. V dropped 5 bases and J dropped 7 bases, with 9 bases sitting between them. Germline V lookup: CDR1 GTSNPN, CDR2 SVGIG (reference sequence). This CDR3 has 10 amino acids. The CDR3 DNA sequence: TGTGCCTGGGGGCTTAAGGAGCAGTACTTC. Encoded protein: CAWGLKEQYF.

This clone was observed a handful of times. The chain has TRBV5-4 and TRBJ1-2; a weak D match, TRBD1 (5 bases). Germline assignment: CDR1 SGHNT and CDR2 YYREEE (reference sequence). Trimming removed 4 bases from V and 1 base from J, with 11 bases in between. CDR3 length: 14 residues. The CDR3 nucleotides are TGTGCCAGCAGCCCCGGGGGGAGTAACTATGGCTACACCTTC. It translates to CASSPGGSNYGYTF.

V is TRBV5-6 and J is TRBJ2-7; 9 nucleotides match TRBD2. CDR1 and CDR2 (germline): SGHDT, YYEEEE. V trimming: 3 bases; J trimming: 2 bases; junction bases outside the gene matches: 6. The CDR3 has 15 residues. This CDR3 reads CASSSRAGGTYEQYF. The DNA of the CDR3 is TGTGCCAGCAGCTCTAGGGCGGGAGGGACCTACGAGCAGTACTTC. The full variable domain, its missing parts supplied by reference TRBV5-6 and TRBJ2-7, is DAGVTQSPTHLIKTRGQQVTLRCSPKSGHDTVSWYQQALGQGPQFIFQYYEEEERQRGNFPDRFSGHQFPNYSSELNVNALLLGDSALYLCASSSRAGGTYEQYFGPGTRLTVT.

V is TRBV30 and J is TRBJ1-1; no firm D call. The germline V gene has CDR1 GTSNPN and CDR2 SVGIG (reference sequence). The CDR3 has 11 amino acids. The V and J ends lost 3 bases and 4 bases respectively, with 6 bases between them. CDR3 loop: CAWREGTEAFF. DNA of the CDR3: TGTGCCTGGAGAGAGGGCACTGAAGCTTTCTTT.

Turning to this clone: Other nucleotide sequences in the sample specify the same CDR3. V usage is TRBV9 and J usage is TRBJ2-7; 11 nucleotides align to TRBD2. Germline CDR1 SGDLS, CDR2 YYNGEE. The CDR3 covers 14 residues. Trimming cost V 2 bases and J 3 bases; bases outside gene matches: 1. In DNA form, the CDR3 reads TGTGCCAGCAGCGTCGGGACTAGCGGCTACGAGCAGTACTTC. Protein product: CASSVGTSGYEQYF.

The V gene is TRBV6-1, the J gene TRBJ1-6; D is undetermined. V was shortened by 8 bases and J by 0 bases, with 8 bases between the two germline ends. This CDR3 comprises 14 residues. Germline V gene data show CDR1 as MNHNS and CDR2 as SASEGT. The CDR3 region has the DNA TGTGCCAGCGGGGAGAGCTCCTATAATTCACCCCTCCACTTT. Residues: CASGESSYNSPLHF.

This clone showed up just once. The CDR3 region is CAWSSPWDRDNYGYTF. The DNA of the CDR3 is TGTGCCTGGAGTTCCCCTTGGGACAGGGATAACTATGGCTACACCTTC. The V call is TRBV30, the J call TRBJ1-2; 9 nucleotides line up with TRBD1. Germline V gene sequence: CDR1 GTSNPN, CDR2 SVGIG (reference sequence). Trimming removed 2 bases from V and 1 base from J; junction bases left unmatched: 8. This CDR3 has 16 amino acids.

The chain is built from TRBV9 and TRBJ1-1; D remains ambiguous. Germline values: CDR1 SGDLS, CDR2 YYNGEE. V was trimmed by 1 base and J by 3 bases, leaving 4 bases between them. This CDR3 is 12 amino acids long. The CDR3 loop reads CASSVRDTEAFF. CDR3 bases: TGTGCCAGCAGCGTAAGAGACACTGAAGCTTTCTTT.

The count of this clone is one. The chain uses TRBV2 and TRBJ2-7, with 11 positions matching TRBD2. The CDR3 spans 14 residues. In germline, CDR1 is SNHLY, CDR2 FYNNEI. V dropped 5 bases and J dropped 7; count of bases not matched to a gene: 7. The CDR3 sequence is CASSRGTSGREQYF. CDR3 DNA sequence: TGTGCCAGCAGTCGCGGGACTAGCGGTCGGGAGCAGTACTTC.

The chain uses TRBV5-6 and TRBJ1-1; maybe TRBD1 (5 bases). The CDR3 totals 17 residues. V was shortened by 0 bases and J by 2 bases, with 17 bases between the two germline ends. Germline CDR1 SGHDT, CDR2 YYEEEE. In nucleotides, the CDR3 is TGTGCCAGCAGCTTGGCTATCAGCAGGGTCAAAAACACTGAAGCTTTCTTT. Residues: CASSLAISRVKNTEAFF.

The rearrangement uses TRBV19 and TRBJ1-2; unclear D gene. V lost 7 bases to trimming and J lost 4 bases, with 13 bases between them. Per germline, CDR1 LNHDA and CDR2 SQIVND (reference sequence). This CDR3 comprises 13 residues. The CDR3 sequence: CASNPRSPYGYTF. The CDR3 DNA reads as TGTGCCAGTAACCCCCGGAGTCCCTATGGCTACACCTTC.

The J gene is TRBJ1-3, the V gene TRBV27; 7 bases map to TRBD1. Germline loops: CDR1 MNHEY, CDR2 SMNVEV (reference sequence). The CDR3 is made up of 16 amino acids. With V trimmed by 0 bases and J by 4 bases, 6 bases remained unmatched. CDR3 loop: CASSLSGTVLGNTIYF. CDR3 sequence (DNA): TGTGCCAGCAGTTTATCCGGGACAGTTCTCGGAAACACCATATATTTT.

This chain uses TRBV5-6 with TRBJ2-2; TRBD1 agrees at 9 bases. The CDR3 totals 15 residues. Germline assignment: CDR1 SGHDT and CDR2 YYEEEE. The J segment lost 5 bases and the V segment lost 2 bases, leaving 4 bases of the junction unmatched. As DNA, the CDR3 is TGTGCCAGCAGCTTAGGGACAGGGAGAACCGGGGAGCTGTTTTTT. It translates to CASSLGTGRTGELFF. The full variable domain, in which reference TRBV5-6 and TRBJ2-2 provide the parts outside the CDR3, is DAGVTQSPTHLIKTRGQQVTLRCSPKSGHDTVSWYQQALGQGPQFIFQYYEEEERQRGNFPDRFSGHQFPNYSSELNVNALLLGDSALYLCASSLGTGRTGELFFGEGSRLTVL.

CDR3 coding DNA: TGTGCCAGCAGCGTAGCTCGGCAGGGGGCGCGGGCCGAGCAGTTCTTC. Protein sequence: CASSVARQGARAEQFF. V is TRBV9 and J is TRBJ2-1; TRBD1 aligns across 8 bases. The CDR3 is 16 residues long. Trimming took 0 bases from V and 10 from J; bases not matched to a gene: 12. Germline CDR1 reads SGDLS; CDR2 reads YYNGEE. The entire variable domain, with the rest obtained from reference TRBV9 and TRBJ2-1, is as follows: DSGVTQTPKHLITATGQRVTLRCSPRSGDLSVYWYQQSLDQGLQFLIQYYNGEERAKGNILERFSAQQFPDLHSELNLSSLELGDSALYFCASSVARQGARAEQFFGPGTRLTVL.

This chain links TRBV5-1 with TRBJ2-5; D is undetermined. The germline CDR1 and CDR2 sequences are SGHRS and YFSETQ. This CDR3 has 13 residues. Trimming shortened V by 4 bases and J by 1 base, and 8 bases separated the two germline ends. The CDR3 DNA is TGCGCCAGCAGCCCGATCGTCCAAGAGACCCAGTACTTC. Translated: CASSPIVQETQYF.

The chain couples TRBV5-6 to TRBJ2-2; D is uncertain. This CDR3 region has 14 residues. Looked up from germline, CDR1 is SGHDT and CDR2 is YYEEEE. Trimming removed 4 bases at V and 2 bases at J, with 9 bases between. CDR3 sequence reads: CASSPDLNTGELFF. CDR3 nucleotide sequence: TGTGCCAGCAGCCCGGACCTTAACACCGGGGAGCTGTTTTTT. Full variable domain (rest looked up from reference TRBV5-6 and TRBJ2-2): DAGVTQSPTHLIKTRGQQVTLRCSPKSGHDTVSWYQQALGQGPQFIFQYYEEEERQRGNFPDRFSGHQFPNYSSELNVNALLLGDSALYLCASSPDLNTGELFFGEGSRLTVL.

V is TRBV1 and J is TRBJ1-5; no DNA check was done on the table's D call, TRBD1. TRBV1 is a documented pseudogene. The CDR3 is 13 amino acids. The CDR3 here is CTSRDRVLQPQHF. As DNA, the CDR3 is TGCACCAGCAGGGACAGGGTACTTCAGCCCCAGCATTTT.

The J gene is TRBJ1-4, the V gene TRBV2; 8 nucleotides line up with TRBD1. The CDR3 loop spans 15 amino acids. Germline CDR1 reads SNHLY; CDR2 reads FYNNEI. V dropped 5 bases and J dropped 5; count of bases not matched to a gene: 7. For the CDR3, the DNA is TGTGCCAGCAGTCCATCACGGGACAGGAATGAAAAACTGTTTTTT. It codes for CASSPSRDRNEKLFF.

V usage is TRBV29-1 and J usage is TRBJ1-2, with D perhaps TRBD1 (6 bases). Trimming stripped 7 bases from V and 8 bases from J, with 20 bases between. This CDR3 spans 13 amino acids. Germline V gene lookup returns CDR1 SQVTM and CDR2 ANQGSEA. CDR3 in amino acids: CSAETAGAGGYTF. The CDR3 bases are TGCAGCGCCGAAACCGCAGGGGCGGGGGGCTACACCTTC.

In this sample, this clone turned up once. The chain couples TRBV18 to TRBJ2-1; D may be TRBD2 (6 bases). With 1 base removed from V and 9 bases from J, the gap between germline ends came to 16 bases. The CDR3 consists of 15 residues. Germline lookup yields CDR1 KGHSH and CDR2 LQKENI. This CDR3 is CASSPLRGDGGEQFF. In DNA form, the CDR3 reads TGTGCCAGCTCACCACTGCGGGGAGATGGAGGTGAGCAGTTCTTC.

The CDR3 bases are TGTGCCAGCAGCTTGGGGATTAACACTGAAGCTTTCTTT. Translating gives CASSLGINTEAFF. The chain carries TRBV7-6 and TRBJ1-1, with D hard to call. Trimming removed 3 bases from V and 2 bases from J, with 7 bases in between. Germline-derived CDR1 and CDR2 are SGHVS and FNYEAQ. The CDR3 runs 13 residues.

The chain carries TRBV19 and TRBJ1-2, with D possibly matching TRBD1 (6 bases). The CDR3 sequence is 15 residues long. Germline V gene sequence: CDR1 LNHDA, CDR2 SQIVND (reference sequence). The germline V and J ends were trimmed by 1 base and 0 bases, with 9 bases remaining between them. The CDR3 bases are TGTGCCAGTAGTATAGGCCCAGGGGCTAACTATGGCTACACCTTC. Translation: CASSIGPGANYGYTF.

The chain recombines TRBV6-5 with TRBJ2-2; D gene unclear. Deletions cut 0 bases from V and 6 bases from J, with 8 bases between. Germline V lookup: CDR1 MNHEY, CDR2 SVGAGI. This CDR3 is 14 amino acids long. The CDR3 protein is CASSYSQVPGELFF. The CDR3 nucleotides read TGTGCCAGCAGTTACTCCCAAGTTCCCGGGGAGCTGTTTTTT.

The genes are TRBV29-1 and TRBJ1-2; a possible D gene is TRBD1 (5 bases). The germline V gene has CDR1 SQVTM and CDR2 ANQGSEA. This CDR3 is built from 14 residues. The germline V and J ends were trimmed by 6 bases and 4 bases, with 18 bases remaining between them. In DNA form, the CDR3 reads TGCAGCGTGAGAACCTTGACAGCGGGCTATGGCTACACCTTC. The encoded protein is CSVRTLTAGYGYTF.